This TCR beta chain was recovered during a study of identical twins. Carrying unique molecular identifiers, the cDNA also gained a universal primer site through template switching. TCRdb reprocessed the 5' RACE reads with MiXCR, giving one entry per CDR3 protein. In the table there are under 800,000 distinct CDR3 sequences, around 21% of which are singletons. In its sample, this clonotype was seen a few times. These same data were also listed under a study on T cells expressing NK-cell markers. That paper adds: 1.0-7.0% of CD8+ T cells in several donors belonged to dominant NKG2C+ clonotypes.

The receptor was derived from a young woman in good health. The specimen sequenced was PBMCs.

The CDR3 loop reads CASSRTSGGPATQYF. CDR3 sequence (DNA): TGTGCCAGCAGCCGGACTAGCGGGGGCCCTGCGACCCAGTACTTC. The chain combines TRBV3-1 with TRBJ2-5; 13 bases are shared with TRBD2. Germline-derived CDR1 and CDR2 are LGHDT and YNNKEL (reference sequence). The CDR3 contains 15 residues. Trimming took 4 bases from V and 7 from J; bases not matched to a gene: 6.